Sequencing of this TCR beta chain was carried out in a study of PD-1 blockade in classical Hodgkin lymphoma. Across the whole study: Patients were administered nivolumab (3 mg/kg intravenously) every 2 weeks.

Study-wide points: Baseline TCR diversity was reportedly lower in newly diagnosed patients than healthy donors. Diversity in CD4+ TCRs, unlike that measured in CD8+ TCRs, had risen significantly by C4D1.

CDR1 and CDR2 (germline): MNHNS, SASEGT. This CDR3 comprises 18 residues. The J segment lost 0 bases and the V segment lost 3 bases, leaving 3 bases of the junction unmatched. TCRdb's copy holds only in-frame clones and misses some; the assay was immunoSEQ multiplex PCR. Here the sample spans 55,000 to 75,000 clones, about 93% being singletons. All trial patients relapsed after autologous stem cell transplantation. Complete response, partial response or progressive disease was recorded as best response. With regard to this clone: Its antigen remains unidentified.

The TCR sequence derives from a human donor with classical Hodgkin lymphoma. The rearrangement joins TRBV6-1 to TRBJ2-1, with 15 bases identical to TRBD2. The sequenced sample was peripheral blood mononuclear cells (PBMCs), obtained at baseline. The CDR3 DNA follows: TGTGCCAGCAGTGAGGGACTAGCGGGGGGATTCTCCTACAATGAGCAGTTCTTC. It encodes CASSEGLAGGFSYNEQFF.